These 10 T cell receptor beta chains originate from one sample sequenced in a study of T cell responses to AZD1222 COVID-19 vaccine. This table comes from immunoSEQ multiplex PCR, and its TCRdb copy is limited to in-frame clones, with some not included. The table records around 53,000 clones, approximately 85% of them present only once. This sample comprised peripheral blood, obtained on day 0 of MenACWY control vaccination. The receptors shown here come from an adult in good health.

The chain is built from TRBV2 and TRBJ2-1, with TRBD2 as a possible D gene (6 bases). From germline, CDR1 is SNHLY and CDR2 FYNNEI. V dropped 11 bases and J dropped 1 base, with 21 bases sitting between them. This CDR3 is 16 amino acids long. The DNA of the CDR3 is TGTGCCGCAGCAGGTGGAGGACGGGAGTCCTACAATGAGCAGTTCTTC. Its protein product is CAAAGGGRESYNEQFF.

This clone has just one count. The CDR3 DNA is TGTGCCAGTAGTATTGGGATTATGGGACAGGGCCGGCATGGCTACACCTTC. This translates into CASSIGIMGQGRHGYTF. This chain joins TRBV19 and TRBJ1-2; 9 nucleotides line up with TRBD1. There are 17 residues in the CDR3. CDR1 is LNHDA and CDR2 is SQIVND in the germline V gene (reference sequence). With V trimmed by 3 bases and J by 6 bases, 14 bases remained unmatched. The variable domain in full, completed from reference TRBV19 and TRBJ1-2, reads DGGITQSPKYLFRKEGQNVTLSCEQNLNHDAMYWYRQDPGQGLRLIYYSQIVNDFQKGDIAEGYSVSREKKESFPLTVTSAQKNPTAFYLCASSIGIMGQGRHGYTFGSGTRLTVV.

This chain connects TRBV19 to TRBJ1-4; 10 bases fit TRBD1. The J segment lost 7 bases and the V segment lost 5 bases, leaving 7 bases of the junction unmatched. The CDR3 length is 15 residues. CDR1 and CDR2 (germline): LNHDA, SQIVND (reference sequence). The CDR3 here is CASSAHRDRGEKLFF. The CDR3 nucleotides are TGTGCCAGTAGTGCTCACCGGGACAGGGGTGAAAAACTGTTTTTT.

The rearrangement joins TRBV19 to TRBJ1-1; D may be TRBD1 (5 bases). Trimming removed 8 bases from V and 4 bases from J, with 14 bases in between. The CDR3 spans 13 residues. CDR1 is LNHDA and CDR2 is SQIVND in the germline V gene (reference sequence). The CDR3 DNA reads as TGTGCCAGTGGTGCAGGGCCTTTCACTGAAGCTTTCTTT. Its protein product is CASGAGPFTEAFF. Complete variable domain (other parts from reference TRBV19 and TRBJ1-1): DGGITQSPKYLFRKEGQNVTLSCEQNLNHDAMYWYRQDPGQGLRLIYYSQIVNDFQKGDIAEGYSVSREKKESFPLTVTSAQKNPTAFYLCASGAGPFTEAFFGQGTRLTVV.

The chain uses TRBV7-2 and TRBJ1-6; D uncertain. Trimming stripped 2 bases from V and 10 bases from J, with 9 bases between. Germline CDR1 and CDR2: SGHTA and FQGNSA. The CDR3 covers 13 residues. CDR3 loop: CASSLSSGSPLHF. CDR3 bases: TGTGCCAGCAGCTTAAGCTCTGGGTCACCCCTCCACTTT.

The chain joins TRBV28 to TRBJ2-6; tentatively, D is TRBD2 (5 bases). This CDR3 spans 15 amino acids. Germline V gene data show CDR1 as MDHEN and CDR2 as SYDVKM. V lost 3 bases and J 4 bases, leaving 10 bases between the germline ends. CDR3 bases: TGTGCCAGCAGTTTTTCGGGATCGGGGGCCAACGTCCTGACTTTC. This codes for CASSFSGSGANVLTF.

V gene TRBV2 combines with J gene TRBJ2-3, with D maybe TRBD1 (7 bases). CDR1 and CDR2 from the germline V gene are SNHLY and FYNNEI. The V end was cut by 10 bases, the J end by 3 bases, with 17 bases between. The CDR3 runs 14 residues. CDR3 loop: CATGGQLPTDTQYF. The CDR3 DNA follows: TGTGCCACCGGGGGACAGCTACCGACAGATACGCAGTATTTT.

A single count supports this clone. The chain joins TRBV6-5 to TRBJ2-3, with TRBD2 matching over 16 bases. This CDR3 is built from 14 residues. After removal of 11 bases from V and 6 bases from J, the junction contained 5 bases not matched to a gene. From germline, CDR1 is MNHEY and CDR2 SVGAGI. The CDR3 spells CAGGLAGGFDTQYF. For the CDR3, the DNA is TGTGCCGGGGGACTAGCGGGAGGGTTCGATACGCAGTATTTT.

This chain uses TRBV2 with TRBJ1-2; D gene unclear. Between the trimmed V and J ends, which lost 8 bases and 3 bases, there was a span of 13 bases. The length of the CDR3 is 13 residues. CDR1 is SNHLY and CDR2 is FYNNEI in the germline V gene. CDR3 sequence reads: CASVRVEYYGYTF. The CDR3 DNA reads as TGTGCCAGCGTCCGTGTAGAGTACTATGGCTACACCTTC.

This rearrangement joins TRBV4-1 to TRBJ2-6, with D unresolved. The CDR3 has 16 residues. The germline V and J ends were trimmed by 3 bases and 0 bases, with 9 bases remaining between them. Germline V CDR1 and CDR2: MGHRA, YSYEKL. The CDR3 reads CASSHLRTSGANVLTF. DNA of the CDR3: TGCGCCAGCAGCCACCTACGTACCTCTGGGGCCAACGTCCTGACTTTC.